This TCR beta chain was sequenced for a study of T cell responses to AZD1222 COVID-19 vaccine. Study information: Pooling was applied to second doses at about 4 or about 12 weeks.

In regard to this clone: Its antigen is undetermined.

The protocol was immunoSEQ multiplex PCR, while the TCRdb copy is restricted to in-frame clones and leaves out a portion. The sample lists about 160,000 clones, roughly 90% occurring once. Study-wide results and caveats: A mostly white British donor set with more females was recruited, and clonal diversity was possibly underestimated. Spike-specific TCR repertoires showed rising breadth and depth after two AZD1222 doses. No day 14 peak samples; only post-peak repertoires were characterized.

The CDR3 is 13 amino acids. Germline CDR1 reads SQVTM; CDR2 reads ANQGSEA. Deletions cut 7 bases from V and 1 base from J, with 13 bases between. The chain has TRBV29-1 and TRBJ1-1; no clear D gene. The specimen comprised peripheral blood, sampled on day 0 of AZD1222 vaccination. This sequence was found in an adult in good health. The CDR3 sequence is CSAKQPGNTEAFF. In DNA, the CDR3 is TGCAGCGCCAAACAACCGGGGAACACTGAAGCTTTCTTT.